One sample yielded the 31 T cell receptor beta chains listed below, sequenced in a study of blood T cell repertoires in COVID-19. TCRdb's copy holds only in-frame clones and misses some; the assay was immunoSEQ multiplex PCR. The sample records fewer than 100,000 clones, 86% being singletons. Material: peripheral blood. Every receptor here comes from a man in his 60s with acute or convalescent COVID-19.

In this sample, this clone turned up once. The chain couples TRBV28 to TRBJ1-2; possible D gene TRBD1, 6 bases. This CDR3 contains 14 residues. Germline V gene data show CDR1 as MDHEN and CDR2 as SYDVKM. Trimming took off 9 bases at V and 0 bases at J, with 14 bases between the two ends. CDR3 amino acids: CASTGGASNYGYTF. The CDR3 bases are TGTGCCAGTACCGGGGGGGCGTCTAACTATGGCTACACCTTC.

The rearrangement uses TRBV29-1 and TRBJ2-1; 8 bases line up with TRBD2. CDR1 and CDR2 (germline): SQVTM, ANQGSEA. The CDR3 contains 15 residues. The V gene end was trimmed by 6 bases and the J gene end by 6 bases; junction bases not matched to a gene: 13. CDR3 sequence reads: CSVPLGAGGSNEQFF. The CDR3 nucleotides read TGCAGCGTGCCATTGGGGGCGGGAGGATCCAATGAGCAGTTCTTC.

The gene calls are TRBV5-1 and TRBJ2-7, with TRBD1 matching 8 bases. V trimming: 2 bases; J trimming: 2 bases; junction bases outside the gene matches: 6. The CDR3 is 15 residues long. Germline V gene data show CDR1 as SGHRS and CDR2 as YFSETQ. The CDR3 nucleotides read TGCGCCAGCAGCTTCTGGACAGGGAATCCCTACGAGCAGTACTTC. Translating gives CASSFWTGNPYEQYF.

The chain couples TRBV20-1 to TRBJ2-7, with a tentative D call TRBD1 (5 bases). CDR1 and CDR2 (germline): DFQATT, SNEGSKA (reference sequence). Trimming took 6 bases from V and 6 from J, leaving 9 bases between them. The CDR3 covers 10 residues. CDR3 nucleotides: TGCAGTGCGGCAGGGCTCGAGCAGTACTTC. Its translation: CSAAGLEQYF.

This chain links TRBV5-1 with TRBJ1-4; TRBD1 might be the D (6 bases). CDR1 is SGHRS, CDR2 YFSETQ, per germline. The germline V and J ends were trimmed by 4 bases and 3 bases, with 10 bases remaining between them. This CDR3 has 14 amino acids. The CDR3 DNA follows: TGCGCCAGCAGCGGGACACTACCTAATGAAAAACTGTTTTTT. Translated: CASSGTLPNEKLFF.

In its sample, this clone was seen a few times. The gene calls are TRBV30 and TRBJ1-2, with D possibly being TRBD1 (6 bases). In germline, CDR1 is GTSNPN, CDR2 SVGIG (reference sequence). Trimming removed 3 bases at V and 4 bases at J, with 15 bases between. The CDR3 extends over 14 amino acids. This chain's CDR3 is CAWRIQQGTYGYTF. CDR3 coding DNA: TGTGCCTGGAGGATACAACAGGGCACCTATGGCTACACCTTC.

CDR3 nucleotides: TGTGCCAGCAGCTCCCGGACTAGCGGAATCACAGATACGCAGTATTTT. Residues: CASSSRTSGITDTQYF. V usage is TRBV7-6 and J usage is TRBJ2-3; 10 bases are a match to TRBD2. This CDR3 has 16 residues. J lost 2 bases, V lost 4 bases, and 6 bases had no gene match. From germline, CDR1 is SGHVS and CDR2 FNYEAQ. The entire variable domain, with the rest obtained from reference TRBV7-6 and TRBJ2-3, is as follows: GAGVSQSPRYKVTKRGQDVALRCDPISGHVSLYWYRQALGQGPEFLTYFNYEAQQDKSGLPNDRFSAERPEGSISTLTIQRTEQRDSAMYRCASSSRTSGITDTQYFGPGTRLTVL.

This chain links TRBV6-5 with TRBJ1-1; unclear D gene. CDR1 and CDR2 (germline): MNHEY, SVGAGI. The length of the CDR3 is 14 residues. V lost 6 bases and J lost 2, with 13 bases in between. The DNA for the CDR3 is TGTGCCAGCAGGGAGTTAGGTATAAACACTGAAGCTTTCTTT. It is translated as CASRELGINTEAFF.

The chain uses TRBV6-1 and TRBJ1-2; D is possibly TRBD1 (6 bases). The CDR3 is 14 amino acids. Trimming removed 2 bases at V and 4 bases at J, with 11 bases between. The germline gives CDR1 MNHNS, CDR2 SASEGT. The CDR3 DNA sequence: TGTGCCAGCAGTGAATCCGGACAGTTCTATGGCTACACCTTC. Translating it yields CASSESGQFYGYTF.

This chain links TRBV11-2 with TRBJ2-7; D possibly corresponds to TRBD2 (5 bases). This CDR3 comprises 15 residues. The V gene lost 5 bases and the J gene lost 0 bases, with 14 bases spanning the gap. From germline, CDR1 is SGHAT and CDR2 FQNNGV. The CDR3 DNA follows: TGTGCCAGCAGCCTTCCCGGGGTTGCCTCCTACGAGCAGTACTTC. Its translation is CASSLPGVASYEQYF.

The rearrangement uses TRBV5-1 and TRBJ1-2; D unclear. Germline loops: CDR1 SGHRS, CDR2 YFSETQ. The CDR3 is made up of 14 amino acids. V lost 0 bases to trimming and J lost 8 bases, with 14 bases between them. The CDR3 nucleotides are TGCGCCAGCAGCTTGGATAGCCTAGCGGGAGGCTACACCTTC. This gives the protein CASSLDSLAGGYTF.

This clone was seen a single time. V is TRBV6-5 and J is TRBJ1-1; possibly TRBD1 for D (6 bases). This CDR3 is 14 amino acids long. CDR1 MNHEY and CDR2 SVGAGI come from the germline V gene. The germline V and J ends were trimmed by 6 bases and 6 bases, with 17 bases remaining between them. The CDR3: CASSPRGGKPEAFF. CDR3 sequence (DNA): TGTGCCAGCAGCCCCAGGGGCGGAAAACCTGAAGCTTTCTTT.

This chain uses TRBV2 with TRBJ1-1; 7 bases are shared with TRBD1. Unmatched junction bases numbered 5, after V lost 6 bases and J lost 1 base. Germline lookup yields CDR1 SNHLY and CDR2 FYNNEI. The CDR3 has 14 amino acids. The DNA of the CDR3 is TGTGCCAGCAGGGGTCGACAGGGGAACACTGAAGCTTTCTTT. Amino acid sequence: CASRGRQGNTEAFF. The full variable domain, rest sourced from reference TRBV2 and TRBJ1-1, is EPEVTQTPSHQVTQMGQEVILRCVPISNHLYFYWYRQILGQKVEFLVSFYNNEISEKSEIFDDQFSVERPDGSNFTLKIRSTKLEDSAMYFCASRGRQGNTEAFFGQGTRLTVV.

With regard to this clone: In the same sample, other DNA sequences code for this CDR3. This chain connects TRBV6-5 to TRBJ2-5, with a possible D match to TRBD2 (5 bases). V lost 5 bases, J lost 5 bases, and 9 bases lay in between. This CDR3 is 12 amino acids long. CDR1 and CDR2 (germline): MNHEY, SVGAGI. The CDR3 loop is CASSRTEETQYF. The CDR3 nucleotides are TGTGCCAGCAGTCGGACTGAGGAGACCCAGTACTTC.

This sequence joins TRBV5-4 and TRBJ1-2; 8 bases match TRBD1. CDR1 and CDR2 (germline): SGHNT, YYREEE (reference sequence). After removal of 0 bases from V and 4 bases from J, the junction contained 5 bases not matched to a gene. The CDR3 loop spans 15 amino acids. CDR3 sequence (DNA): TGTGCCAGCAGCTTGGGGGGGACAGGTTTCTATGGCTACACCTTC. Its translation is CASSLGGTGFYGYTF.

This sequence joins TRBV7-9 and TRBJ1-2; 11 positions agree with TRBD1. The CDR3 is 15 amino acids. Germline V gives CDR1 SEHNR, CDR2 FQNEAQ (reference sequence). The trim removed 5 bases at V and 7 bases at J, leaving 9 bases unmatched. DNA of the CDR3: TGTGCCAGCAGCCACCCGGGACAGGGGGATTTTGGCTACACCTTC. As protein: CASSHPGQGDFGYTF.

The J gene is TRBJ1-2, the V gene TRBV5-4, with a weak D call TRBD1 (5 bases). Trimming removed 1 base from V and 4 bases from J, with 11 bases in between. The germline V gene has CDR1 SGHNT and CDR2 YYREEE (reference sequence). The CDR3 sequence is 14 residues long. The CDR3 protein is CASSLFDRFYGYTF. CDR3 DNA sequence: TGTGCCAGCAGCTTGTTTGACAGATTCTATGGCTACACCTTC.

This clone was detected once. The chain joins TRBV9 to TRBJ2-3; 12 bases are a match to TRBD2. Looked up from germline, CDR1 is SGDLS and CDR2 is YYNGEE. J gave up 2 bases and V 2 bases, and 6 bases lay outside the gene matches. The CDR3 consists of 17 residues. The CDR3, as DNA: TGTGCCAGCAGCGTTACTAGCGGGGGGCGCCACACAGATACGCAGTATTTT. Translated, it gives CASSVTSGGRHTDTQYF.

The rearrangement uses TRBV2 and TRBJ2-5; D remains unclear. This CDR3 is built from 12 residues. Looked up from germline, CDR1 is SNHLY and CDR2 is FYNNEI. V gave up 8 bases and J gave up 2 bases, with 9 bases separating them. The chain's CDR3 is CASHLTQETQYF. The CDR3 bases are TGTGCCAGCCACCTGACACAAGAGACCCAGTACTTC. The variable domain in full, completed from reference TRBV2 and TRBJ2-5, reads EPEVTQTPSHQVTQMGQEVILRCVPISNHLYFYWYRQILGQKVEFLVSFYNNEISEKSEIFDDQFSVERPDGSNFTLKIRSTKLEDSAMYFCASHLTQETQYFGPGTRLLVL.

This sequence joins TRBV9 and TRBJ2-3; D is unresolved. The germline V gene has CDR1 SGDLS and CDR2 YYNGEE. Trimming removed 0 bases at V and 2 bases at J, with 10 bases between. The CDR3 sequence is 15 residues long. CDR3 amino acids: CASSVESLLTDTQYF. CDR3 coding DNA: TGTGCCAGCAGCGTAGAGAGCCTCCTCACAGATACGCAGTATTTT.

The gene calls are TRBV21-1 and TRBJ2-1; TRBD2, the table's D call, lacks a check against the DNA. TRBV21-1 is a listed pseudogene. The CDR3 loop spans 19 amino acids. The CDR3 DNA reads as TGTGCCAGCAGCAAAGCGACTAGCGGGAGGTTCTATATTGGTAATGAGCAGTTCTTC. Protein sequence: CASSKATSGRFYIGNEQFF.

The table lists this clone with a count of one. The chain has TRBV7-3 and TRBJ1-6; 7 nucleotides match TRBD1. There are 15 residues in the CDR3. V lost 6 bases to trimming and J lost 8 bases; unmatched junction nucleotides: 10. The germline CDR1 and CDR2 sequences are SGHTA and FQGTGA. The CDR3 loop is CASSFTRGTDSPLHF. Written as DNA, the CDR3 is TGTGCCAGCAGTTTTACCAGGGGGACAGATTCACCCCTCCACTTT.

A note on this clone: The same CDR3 arises from other DNA sequences in this sample as well. The chain combines TRBV30 with TRBJ1-5; 8 nucleotides match TRBD1. Trimming took 5 bases from V and 4 from J; bases not matched to a gene: 4. In germline, CDR1 is GTSNPN, CDR2 SVGIG (reference sequence). The CDR3 is made up of 13 amino acids. CDR3 sequence reads: CAWGTGPNQPQHF. As DNA, the CDR3 is TGTGCCTGGGGGACAGGCCCTAATCAGCCCCAGCATTTT.

This clone was counted once. The V and J genes are TRBV5-6 and TRBJ2-7, with TRBD1 identical over 7 bases. The CDR3 loop spans 13 amino acids. V dropped 4 bases and J dropped 2; count of bases not matched to a gene: 3. Germline V gives CDR1 SGHDT, CDR2 YYEEEE. Written as DNA, the CDR3 is TGTGCCAGCAGCCCGGGACAGACCTACGAGCAGTACTTC. It is translated as CASSPGQTYEQYF. Supplemented by reference TRBV5-6 and TRBJ2-7, the full variable domain reads DAGVTQSPTHLIKTRGQQVTLRCSPKSGHDTVSWYQQALGQGPQFIFQYYEEEERQRGNFPDRFSGHQFPNYSSELNVNALLLGDSALYLCASSPGQTYEQYFGPGTRLTVT.

V usage is TRBV7-2 and J usage is TRBJ2-3, with 7 bases that match TRBD2. The V segment lost 4 bases and the J segment 4 bases; nucleotides outside the gene matches: 5. The CDR3 has 14 amino acids. The germline V gene encodes CDR1 SGHTA and CDR2 FQGNSA. CDR3 sequence (DNA): TGTGCCAGCAGCTCAACTAGCGTTTCAGATACGCAGTATTTT. Amino acids: CASSSTSVSDTQYF.

The chain couples TRBV7-2 to TRBJ2-7, with D perhaps matching TRBD1 (6 bases). CDR1 SGHTA and CDR2 FQGNSA come from the germline V gene. The CDR3 is 13 residues long. V was cut by 5 bases and J by 0 bases, with 8 bases left in between. The CDR3: CASSNRVSYEQYF. The CDR3 coding sequence is TGTGCCAGCAGCAACAGGGTCTCCTACGAGCAGTACTTC. The full variable domain, in which reference TRBV7-2 and TRBJ2-7 provide the parts outside the CDR3, is GAGVSQSPSNKVTEKGKDVELRCDPISGHTALYWYRQSLGQGLEFLIYFQGNSAPDKSGLPSDRFSAERTGGSVSTLTIQRTQQEDSAVYLCASSNRVSYEQYFGPGTRLTVT.

This sequence joins TRBV19 and TRBJ2-4; TRBD1 matches 9 bases. Germline V lookup: CDR1 LNHDA, CDR2 SQIVND (reference sequence). CDR3 length equals 21 residues. Trimming cost V 1 base and J 1 base; bases outside gene matches: 17. CDR3 nucleotide sequence: TGTGCCAGTAGTATAGGACAGGGGGGGATCCCCCTGACTTCTGCCAAAAACATTCAGTACTTC. It translates to CASSIGQGGIPLTSAKNIQYF. Full variable domain (missing parts from reference TRBV19 and TRBJ2-4): DGGITQSPKYLFRKEGQNVTLSCEQNLNHDAMYWYRQDPGQGLRLIYYSQIVNDFQKGDIAEGYSVSREKKESFPLTVTSAQKNPTAFYLCASSIGQGGIPLTSAKNIQYFGAGTRLSVL.

The V call is TRBV5-1, the J call TRBJ1-6; tentative D call: TRBD1 (6 bases). Germline V gives CDR1 SGHRS, CDR2 YFSETQ. This CDR3 is 13 amino acids long. Trimming stripped 2 bases from V and 9 bases from J, with 9 bases between. The CDR3 nucleotides are TGCGCCAGCAGCTTACAGGGCAGTTCACCCCTCCACTTT. Residues: CASSLQGSSPLHF.

The CDR3 region has the DNA TGTGCCAGCAGCCTGCACAGGGCGATGAACACTGAAGCTTTCTTT. This gives the protein CASSLHRAMNTEAFF. The chain has TRBV7-9 and TRBJ1-1, with D perhaps matching TRBD1 (6 bases). V lost 5 bases, J lost 0 bases, and 13 bases lay in between. CDR1 SEHNR and CDR2 FQNEAQ come from the germline V gene (reference sequence). This CDR3 region has 15 residues.

The chain couples TRBV7-9 to TRBJ2-3, with TRBD1 matching 7 bases. Germline CDR1 reads SEHNR; CDR2 reads FQNEAQ (reference sequence). This CDR3 has 16 residues. V shed 0 bases and J 1 base; nucleotides not matched to a gene: 4. CDR3 in DNA: TGTGCCAGCAGCTTAGCCCAAGACAGGGGCACAGATACGCAGTATTTT. This sequence encodes CASSLAQDRGTDTQYF. Complete variable domain (other parts from reference TRBV7-9 and TRBJ2-3): DTGVSQNPRHKITKRGQNVTFRCDPISEHNRLYWYRQTLGQGPEFLTYFQNEAQLEKSRLLSDRFSAERPKGSFSTLEIQRTEQGDSAMYLCASSLAQDRGTDTQYFGPGTRLTVL.

The CDR3 region is CASAGGPLDNEQFF. The CDR3 bases are TGTGCTAGTGCGGGGGGACCGCTTGACAATGAGCAGTTCTTC. V usage is TRBV12-5 and J usage is TRBJ2-1; 7 nucleotides line up with TRBD2. The CDR3 loop spans 14 amino acids. Losses at the gene ends were 7 bases for V and 5 bases for J; bases not matched to a gene: 8. The germline V gene encodes CDR1 LGHNT and CDR2 FRNRAP.